The 13 T cell receptor beta chains below all came from one sample that was sequenced in a study of tumor and adjacent non-tumor tissue in lung cancer. RNA was extracted from bulk tissue without any cell sorting. The normal lung tissue was taken more than 3 cm from the tumor edge. A modified ARM-PCR protocol with three rounds of nested PCR amplified TCRbeta. TCRdb passed the multiplex PCR reads through MiXCR, listing each CDR3 protein once. The sample shows tens of thousands of distinct CDR3 sequences, around two thirds of them seen only once. Sequenced sample: distant non-tumor lung tissue. The receptors were sampled from a woman aged 45-59 years with non-small cell lung cancer.

Of note for this clonotype: With a much larger clone just one base away, this may be a read error. This chain uses TRBV20-1 with TRBJ1-2, with no clear D. Germline V gene data show CDR1 as DFQATT and CDR2 as SNEGSKA (reference sequence). The CDR3 consists of 11 residues. The CDR3 nucleotides are TGCAGGGCCAGACTCAACTATGACTACACCTTC. Translation gives CRARLNYDYTF.

As concerns this clonotype: One junction end disagrees with the germline gene, perhaps due to a read error. The gene calls are TRBV4-2 and TRBJ1-1; D call uncertain. The CDR3 has 16 amino acids. Germline V gene sequence: CDR1 LGHNA, CDR2 YNFKEQ. The CDR3, as DNA: TGTGCCAGCAGTCAAGATAGTGCGACTTCGATCACTGAAGCTTTCTTT. Its translation is CASSQDSATSITEAFF.

This clonotype was found once. This may stem from a read error, because a much larger clone lies one nucleotide away. The V call is TRBV20-1, the J call TRBJ2-1, with 8 positions matching TRBD2. The CDR3 sequence is 14 residues long. V lost 2 bases to trimming and J lost 2 bases; unmatched junction nucleotides: 2. Germline CDR1 is DFQATT and CDR2 is SNEGSKA (reference sequence). The chain's CDR3 is CSARTSGAYNEQFF. DNA for the CDR3: TGCAGTGCTAGAACTAGCGGAGCCTACAATGAGCAGTTCTTC.

Turning to this clonotype: A much larger clone sits a single nucleotide away, making a read error possible. This chain uses TRBV10-3 with TRBJ2-7; tentatively, D is TRBD2 (6 bases). The CDR3 extends over 12 amino acids. Germline V gives CDR1 ENHRY, CDR2 SYGVKD. This CDR3 reads CAVSADGTQQYF. The CDR3 region has the DNA TGTGCCGTCAGTGCCGACGGGACTCAGCAGTACTTC.

Points on this clonotype: Since a much larger clone is just one base distant, this may be a read error. This chain links TRBV4-1 with TRBJ2-3; the D call may be TRBD1 or TRBD2 (5 bases each). The CDR3 consists of 17 residues. Between the trimmed V and J ends, which lost 3 bases and 3 bases, there was a span of 19 bases. The germline gives CDR1 MGHRA, CDR2 YSYEKL. DNA of the CDR3: TGCGCCAGCAGCCATCAAAACCGGGGCAGGAGTACAGATACGCAGTATTTT. Its protein product is CASSHQNRGRSTDTQYF.

The CDR3 DNA sequence: TGTGCCATCAGCCGTAACGGCCCCTACGAGCAGTACTTC. Translated, it gives CAISRNGPYEQYF. This chain connects TRBV10-3 to TRBJ2-7; D gene unclear. The V end was cut by 6 bases, the J end by 2 bases, with 11 bases between. CDR3 size: 13 residues. CDR1 ENHRY and CDR2 SYGVKD come from the germline V gene.

To note about this clonotype: The conserved closing phenylalanine or tryptophan is absent in this CDR3, likely reflecting a read error. The DNA is omitted, as the CDR3 cannot be located on it reliably, and the CDR3 follows TCRdb's listing. The V gene is TRBV11-2, the J gene TRBJ2-3. The CDR3 region is 13 residues in length, termini included. Germline CDR1 SGHAT, CDR2 FQNNGV. The CDR3 region is CASSLDVTGTRYY.

About this clonotype itself: A single base separates this from a much larger clone, so it may be a read error. V is TRBV6-1 and J is TRBJ1-1; 8 nucleotides line up with TRBD1. Looked up from germline, CDR1 is MNHNS and CDR2 is SASEGT. The length of the CDR3 is 16 residues. The V gene end was trimmed by 10 bases and the J gene end by 0 bases; junction bases not matched to a gene: 13. CDR3 protein: CANTFGTGRMNTEAFF. In DNA form, the CDR3 reads TGTGCCAACACATTCGGGACAGGCCGCATGAACACTGAAGCTTTCTTT.

With respect to this clonotype: A much larger clonotype is one base distant, so this may be a read error. The chain uses TRBV6-2 or TRBV6-3 and TRBJ2-1, with TRBD2 matching 10 bases. The J segment lost 7 bases and the V segment lost 3 bases, leaving 3 bases of the junction unmatched. The germline gives CDR1 MNHEY, CDR2 SVGEGT. This CDR3 region has 14 residues. CDR3 in amino acids: CASSYSGRQNEQFF. CDR3 nucleotide sequence: TGTGCCAGCAGTTATAGCGGGAGGCAGAATGAGCAGTTCTTC.

Worth noting for this clonotype: A much larger clone differs from this one at a single base, so this may be a read error. The chain is built from TRBV28 and TRBJ1-1, with D possibly TRBD1 on 6 matching bases. CDR1 is MDHEN, CDR2 SYDVKM, per germline. CDR3 length: 14 residues. The CDR3 reads CASRPGHENTEGFF. In DNA form, the CDR3 reads TGTGCCAGCAGGCCGGGACACGAGAACACTGAAGGTTTCTTT.

A note on this clonotype: An end of the junction does not agree with germline; a read error may underlie this. The V call is TRBV4-1, the J call TRBJ2-3, with D perhaps TRBD2 (5 bases). The CDR3 extends over 15 amino acids. The germline V gene has CDR1 MGHRA and CDR2 YSYEKL. The chain's CDR3 is CASCQDKRNTDTQYF. The CDR3 DNA is TGCGCCAGCTGCCAAGACAAGCGGAACACAGATACGCAGTATTTT.

In the case of this clonotype: The junction shows a germline mismatch at one end, possibly a read error. The chain has TRBV20-1 and TRBJ2-3, with 12 nucleotides matching TRBD2. In germline, CDR1 is DFQATT, CDR2 SNEGSKA (reference sequence). The CDR3 is made up of 21 amino acids. The chain's CDR3 is CNARDTWGPSGRAEVADTQYF. CDR3 nucleotide sequence: TGCAATGCTAGAGATACATGGGGGCCTAGCGGGAGGGCCGAGGTTGCAGATACGCAGTATTTT.

The rearrangement joins TRBV7-8 to TRBJ2-2; a possible D gene is TRBD2 (6 bases). Germline CDR1 and CDR2: SGHVS and FQNEAQ. This CDR3 spans 14 amino acids. V lost 7 bases to trimming and J lost 1 base, with 10 bases between them. The CDR3 loop is CASIPGVNTGELFF. The CDR3 region has the DNA TGTGCCAGCATCCCGGGAGTGAACACCGGGGAGCTGTTTTTT. Drawing the rest from reference TRBV7-8 and TRBJ2-2, the complete variable domain is GAGVSQSPRYKVAKRGQDVALRCDPISGHVSLFWYQQALGQGPEFLTYFQNEAQLDKSGLPSDRFFAERPEGSVSTLKIQRTQQEDSAVYLCASIPGVNTGELFFGEGSRLTVL.